A selection of T cell receptor beta chains follows, all from one sample in a study of blood T cell repertoires in COVID-19. The repertoire was sequenced with immunoSEQ multiplex PCR; TCRdb's copy has only in-frame clones and lacks some. Of more than 250,000 clones in the sample, about 87% were seen once. The sample consisted of peripheral blood. All receptors come from a woman under 40 with COVID-19, enrolled during active disease. Each CDR3 is given with its conserved first and last residue. Fields, in order: V gene, CDR3 protein.

V: TRBV7-9
CDR3: CASSTPERPGGYTF

V: TRBV10-3
CDR3: CALRDTSNYGYTF

V: TRBV19
CDR3: CASSMTPTPYNEQFF

V: TRBV6-1
CDR3: CASSELSGTYNSPLHF

V: TRBV6-1
CDR3: CASSDQRGGEYEQYF

V: TRBV6-2/TRBV6-3
CDR3: CASSVYTGLPDGYTF

V: TRBV10-3
CDR3: CAISEDLRTGVAEAFF

V: TRBV7-8
CDR3: CASSLGLKGGVQVQPQHF

V: TRBV4-1
CDR3: CASSQDYRAGYSNQPQHF

V: TRBV9
CDR3: CASSLLASTADTQYF

V: TRBV7-9
CDR3: CASSWGLARETQYF

V: TRBV12-3/TRBV12-4
CDR3: CASSLSKGEKLFF

V: TRBV5-4
CDR3: CASSKLAGESYEQYF

V: TRBV6-5
CDR3: CASRSSGSYGYTF

V: TRBV7-2
CDR3: CASRRQGMNTEAFF

V: TRBV6-5
CDR3: CASSYGAGGGYTF

V: TRBV5-4
CDR3: CAIGTPRNHYTF

V: TRBV5-1
CDR3: CASSFTGGTSGNTIYF

V: TRBV4-2
CDR3: CASSPGVANIQYF

V: TRBV19
CDR3: CASSNYTGELFF

V: TRBV19
CDR3: CASTDDQVLGGTQYF

V: TRBV11-3
CDR3: CASSPGTWSGGAFF

V: TRBV5-8
CDR3: CATKMTGESTGELFF

V: TRBV7-9
CDR3: CASSLPAGYGYTF

V: TRBV7-9
CDR3: CASSLGQGAYEQYF

V: TRBV2
CDR3: CASSDGPGVYNEQFF

V: TRBV2
CDR3: CASSGGRQLRASGANVLTF

V: TRBV7-9
CDR3: CASSPGQGVNLDTQYF

V: TRBV7-9
CDR3: CASSLLGPEAFF

V: TRBV6-5
CDR3: CASRARTDTQYF

V: TRBV28
CDR3: CASIPGGSANTGELFF

V: TRBV7-8
CDR3: CASSPSVEQYF

V: TRBV15
CDR3: CATSLGLAGNEQFF

V: TRBV5-4
CDR3: CASSLYQTERNTEAFF

V: TRBV2
CDR3: CASSRPLPGQGDTEAFF

V: TRBV12-3/TRBV12-4
CDR3: CASSLYRVVGYTF

V: TRBV11-2
CDR3: CASSLNGATNEKLFF

V: TRBV3-1/TRBV3-2
CDR3: CASTSGLAGEIQETQYF

V: TRBV29-1
CDR3: CSARTDNSNQPQHF

V: TRBV29-1
CDR3: CSATPGQGASYGYTF

V: TRBV9
CDR3: CASSVGGKGQPQHF

V: TRBV15
CDR3: CATKASGVSLAKNIQYF

V: TRBV5-6
CDR3: CASSSPTGAETQYF

V: TRBV19
CDR3: CANTPLRSIQETQYF

V: TRBV2
CDR3: CASSPEMNTEAFF

V: TRBV6-4
CDR3: CASSRDRDQPQHF